The rows below give T cell receptor beta chains drawn from one sample of a study of memory CD4+ T cells and cytomegalovirus serostatus. Here immunoSEQ multiplex PCR was the method, and the copy in TCRdb shows in-frame clones only, minus some. The repertoire holds roughly 39,000 clones, with approximately 78% as singletons. Sample: memory CD4+ T cells from blood. These receptors all stem from an adult in good health and CMV-seronegative. The CDR3 runs from the conserved cysteine through the conserved F or W. D genes are given only for firm matches. Only part of the rows carry a size: once, few, many, or a class if the clone is expanded.

v_call	clone_size	j_call	d_call	cdr3_aa	cdr3_nt
TRBV5-1	-	TRBJ2-2	-	CASSFEGNTGELFF	TGCGCCAGCAGCTTTGAGGGAAACACCGGGGAGCTGTTTTTT
TRBV5-1	-	TRBJ1-2	-	CASSPDSIYGYTF	TGCGCCAGCAGCCCGGACAGCATCTATGGCTACACCTTC
TRBV13	-	TRBJ2-7	TRBD2	CASSLGVLAGGPSSYEQYF	TGTGCCAGCAGCTTAGGGGTCCTAGCGGGGGGTCCTAGCTCCTACGAGCAGTACTTC
TRBV6-6	-	TRBJ1-2	-	CASSSERYGYTF	TGTGCCAGCAGTTCCGAGAGGTATGGCTACACCTTC
TRBV2	-	TRBJ2-6	-	CASREDSSGANVLTF	TGTGCCAGCAGAGAGGACAGCTCTGGGGCCAACGTCCTGACTTTC
TRBV27	medium-sized	TRBJ2-2	-	CASSFTMLTGELFF	TGTGCCAGCAGTTTCACGATGCTCACCGGGGAGCTGTTTTTT
TRBV27	-	TRBJ1-1	-	CASRVNRVTEAFF	TGTGCCAGCAGGGTTAACAGGGTCACTGAAGCTTTCTTT
TRBV30	-	TRBJ1-6	-	CAWGRATNSPLHF	TGTGCCTGGGGCAGAGCAACCAATTCACCCCTCCACTTT
TRBV7-3	once	TRBJ2-3	-	CASSQGDTQYF	TGTGCCAGCAGCCAAGGAGATACGCAGTATTTT
TRBV10-3	-	TRBJ1-2	-	CAIIGDYGYTF	TGTGCCATTATAGGGGACTATGGCTACACCTTC
TRBV4-2	-	TRBJ2-7	TRBD2	CASSQVFSQRGVWEQYF	TGTGCCAGCAGCCAAGTATTTTCCCAGCGGGGGGTGTGGGAGCAGTACTTC
TRBV5-5	-	TRBJ1-1	-	CASSLYMTEAFF	TGTGCCAGCAGCTTGTACATGACTGAAGCTTTCTTT
TRBV5-4	-	TRBJ1-3	-	CASSLIGGLVRSGNTIYF	TGTGCCAGCAGCTTGATAGGGGGATTAGTTCGGTCTGGAAACACCATATATTTT
TRBV18	-	TRBJ1-2	-	CASSPPGGGYGYTF	TGTGCCAGCTCACCCCCCGGTGGTGGCTATGGCTACACCTTC
TRBV29-1	-	TRBJ2-5	-	CSAAVGQETQYF	TGCAGCGCCGCGGTGGGCCAAGAGACCCAGTACTTC
TRBV7-2	once	TRBJ1-1	TRBD1	CASSHRTGGDTEAFF	TGTGCCAGCAGCCATAGGACAGGGGGGGACACTGAAGCTTTCTTT
TRBV7-3	once	TRBJ2-2	TRBD1	CASSVRGGQKTGELFF	TGTGCCAGCAGCGTACGAGGGGGACAGAAAACCGGGGAGCTGTTTTTT
TRBV23-1	-	TRBJ1-2	-	CASTLGRRNYGYTF	TGCGCCAGCACCCTCGGGAGGAGAAACTATGGCTACACCTTC
TRBV2	-	TRBJ2-5	-	CASRKGGGETQYF	TGTGCCAGCAGGAAGGGAGGAGGAGAGACCCAGTACTTC
TRBV15	-	TRBJ2-1	TRBD1	CATSRDRGSYNEQFF	TGTGCCACCAGCAGGGACAGGGGAAGTTACAATGAGCAGTTCTTC
TRBV5-6	few	TRBJ1-5	TRBD1	CASSPQGNNQPQHF	TGTGCCAGCAGCCCACAGGGGAACAATCAGCCCCAGCATTTT
TRBV4-1	-	TRBJ1-3	-	CASSQSDAGGSGNTIYF	TGCGCCAGCAGCCAATCCGACGCGGGGGGCTCTGGAAACACCATATATTTT
TRBV5-1	-	TRBJ1-1	TRBD1	CASSLPGQPEPGAFF	TGCGCCAGCAGCTTACCGGGACAGCCAGAACCAGGGGCTTTCTTT
TRBV12-5	-	TRBJ2-5	-	CASGTILDYQETQYF	TGTGCTAGTGGTACCATTCTGGACTACCAAGAGACCCAGTACTTC
TRBV29-1	medium-sized	TRBJ1-2	TRBD1	CSVETTGTGGTGYTF	TGCAGCGTTGAAACAACCGGGACAGGGGGCACTGGCTACACCTTC
TRBV19	-	TRBJ1-2	-	CASSVGNGYYGYTF	TGTGCCAGTAGTGTAGGGAACGGCTACTATGGCTACACCTTC
TRBV30	-	TRBJ1-4	TRBD1	CAWRIQGATEKLFF	TGTGCCTGGAGAATACAGGGGGCAACGGAAAAACTGTTTTTT
TRBV19	-	TRBJ2-7	-	CASSISRSREQYF	TGTGCCAGTAGTATATCCAGAAGTCGCGAGCAGTACTTC
TRBV9	-	TRBJ1-1	-	CASSVIPFDRIRPEAFF	TGTGCCAGCAGCGTTATTCCCTTTGACAGGATACGGCCTGAAGCTTTCTTT
TRBV11-2	-	TRBJ2-1	TRBD2	CASSLGLAGSYEQFF	TGTGCCAGCAGCTTAGGTCTAGCGGGGTCCTATGAGCAGTTCTTC
TRBV5-1	-	TRBJ1-1	-	CASSLEQGRTEAFF	TGCGCCAGCAGCTTGGAGCAGGGCAGGACTGAAGCTTTCTTT
TRBV30	-	TRBJ2-7	-	CAWSVVMSEQYF	TGTGCCTGGAGTGTTGTAATGAGTGAGCAGTACTTC
TRBV29-1	-	TRBJ1-2	-	CSVGQFLTGYTF	TGCAGCGTTGGACAGTTCTTGACTGGCTACACCTTC
TRBV27	-	TRBJ2-2	-	CASSRTSSGELFF	TGTGCCAGCAGTCGCACTAGCTCCGGGGAGCTGTTTTTT
TRBV6-5	-	TRBJ1-2	-	CASRLTENYGYTF	TGTGCCAGCAGACTTACAGAGAACTATGGCTACACCTTC
TRBV7-9	-	TRBJ2-5	-	CASSPAMSEQETQYF	TGTGCCAGCAGCCCGGCGATGTCGGAGCAAGAGACCCAGTACTTC
TRBV7-3	-	TRBJ2-2	-	CASSLTPQGGGATGELFF	TGTGCCAGCAGCTTAACCCCTCAAGGGGGAGGGGCCACCGGGGAGCTGTTTTTT
TRBV7-2	-	TRBJ1-1	TRBD1	CASSLTQGGAEAFF	TGTGCCAGCAGCTTAACCCAGGGGGGAGCTGAAGCTTTCTTT
TRBV4-1	once	TRBJ2-2	-	CASSPGLRKPSSTGELFF	TGCGCCAGCAGCCCGGGACTGCGCAAGCCCTCGAGCACCGGGGAGCTGTTTTTT
TRBV11-2	-	TRBJ2-5	-	CASSFAAPRGAKETQYF	TGTGCCAGCAGCTTCGCCGCCCCCCGGGGGGCCAAAGAGACCCAGTACTTC
TRBV19	-	TRBJ1-2	-	CAHPALRGLQEVVYGYTF	TGTGCCCATCCTGCCTTGCGTGGGCTACAGGAGGTAGTCTATGGCTACACCTTC
TRBV5-1	few	TRBJ2-7	TRBD2	CASSTSGDSYEQYF	TGCGCCAGCTCTACTAGCGGGGACTCCTACGAGCAGTACTTC
TRBV6-5	-	TRBJ1-2	-	CASSLLGGYYGYTF	TGTGCCAGCAGCTTACTCGGGGGGTACTATGGCTACACCTTC
TRBV4-2	few	TRBJ1-5	-	CASSQVGRGSGNQPQHF	TGTGCCAGCAGCCAAGTCGGCAGGGGCAGTGGCAATCAGCCCCAGCATTTT
TRBV7-8	-	TRBJ1-3	-	CASKLFSGNTIYF	TGTGCCAGCAAGCTTTTCTCTGGAAACACCATATATTTT
TRBV11-3	-	TRBJ2-2	-	CASSLRPTGELFF	TGTGCCAGCAGCTTAAGACCCACCGGGGAGCTGTTTTTT
TRBV4-1	few	TRBJ2-5	TRBD2	CASSQDRVAGQETQYF	TGCGCCAGCAGCCAAGATCGGGTAGCGGGTCAAGAGACCCAGTACTTC
TRBV7-8	-	TRBJ1-3	TRBD1	CASSLGQILSGNTIYF	TGTGCCAGCAGCTTGGGACAGATCCTCTCTGGAAACACCATATATTTT
TRBV19	-	TRBJ1-2	TRBD1	CASTGTAYTF	TGTGCCAGTACTGGGACAGCCTACACCTTC
TRBV5-1	-	TRBJ2-3	TRBD1	CASSPGQNTDTQYF	TGCGCCAGCAGCCCGGGACAGAACACAGATACGCAGTATTTT
TRBV19	-	TRBJ1-3	-	CASSTGRNTIYF	TGTGCCAGTAGCACAGGGAGAAACACCATATATTTT
TRBV18	-	TRBJ2-7	-	CASSPESGYEQYF	TGTGCCAGCTCACCAGAGTCGGGCTACGAGCAGTACTTC
TRBV27	-	TRBJ1-6	-	CASSSPGETPLHF	TGTGCCAGCAGTTCACCAGGGGAGACACCCCTCCACTTT
TRBV27	-	TRBJ1-6	-	CASSLSRDRLSSPLHF	TGTGCCAGCAGTTTATCCCGGGACCGACTTTCTTCACCCCTCCACTTT
TRBV10-3	-	TRBJ1-6	-	CAISSDINYNSPLHF	TGTGCCATCAGTTCCGACATTAACTATAATTCACCCCTCCACTTT
TRBV6-5	-	TRBJ1-1	-	CASSSAGGQLF	TGTGCCAGCAGTAGCGCTGGGGGGCAACTCTTT
TRBV7-2	-	TRBJ1-3	-	CASSFPASGNTIYF	TGTGCCAGCAGCTTCCCTGCGTCCGGAAACACCATATATTTT
TRBV6-6	-	TRBJ2-7	TRBD1	CASSRTGGAYEQYF	TGTGCCAGCAGCCGGACAGGGGGTGCCTACGAGCAGTACTTC
TRBV29-1	-	TRBJ2-2	TRBD1	CSVAQPGQGNTGELFF	TGCAGCGTTGCACAGCCGGGACAGGGGAACACCGGGGAGCTGTTTTTT